In its sample, the clone carrying this T cell receptor beta chain was seen a few times. These data originate in a study of blood T cell repertoires in COVID-19. Study in general: Acute and convalescent COVID-19 samples came from the United States, Italy and Spain. T cells, B-cell-depleted T cells, or PBMCs supplied cDNA or gDNA.

As originally analysed: Amplification of reference gene primers was used by the study to estimate nucleated cell counts. Assay: immunoSEQ multiplex PCR; the TCRdb copy retains only in-frame clones and omits some. V and J calls and clone size are given by that table; D and trimming were obtained from the DNA. This table holds 81,000 or so clones, roughly 85% found once. V lost 12 bases, J lost 5 bases, and 8 bases stayed unmatched. CDR1 and CDR2 from the germline V gene are KGHDR and SFDVKD. The CDR3 runs 13 residues. Seattle's enrolled individuals joined amid active infection and were then monitored longitudinally.

The rearrangement uses TRBV24-1 and TRBJ1-2, with 10 bases aligning to TRBD1. What was sequenced was peripheral blood. This TCR was sampled from a man aged 50 to 60 with COVID-19, enrolled during active disease. This chain's CDR3 is CASRRDRGYGYTF. The CDR3, as DNA: TGTGCCTCTCGAAGGGACAGGGGTTATGGCTACACCTTC.